Shown below are 14 T cell receptor beta chains from a single sample sequenced in a study of blood T cell repertoires in COVID-19. The assay was immunoSEQ multiplex PCR, and TCRdb's table has in-frame clones only and misses some. The sample yields roughly 410,000 clones, about 89% seen once. The sequenced material came from peripheral blood. All receptors come from a woman in her sixties or seventies with COVID-19, enrolled during active disease.

The CDR3 coding sequence is TGTGCCAGCAGCTTCCCCAGGGGAACTCAAGAGACCCAGTACTTC. Encoded protein: CASSFPRGTQETQYF. The chain uses TRBV7-9 and TRBJ2-5, with D possibly being TRBD1 (6 bases). V lost 3 bases and J 2 bases, leaving 13 bases between the germline ends. CDR3 length: 15 residues. Germline V CDR1 and CDR2: SEHNR, FQNEAQ (reference sequence).

CDR3 in DNA: TGTGCCAGCAGACCTGGACAGGGGGCGGTTGGCTACACCTTC. Translation: CASRPGQGAVGYTF. The chain combines TRBV2 with TRBJ1-2; 11 nucleotides match TRBD1. V gave up 6 bases and J gave up 7 bases; unmatched junction bases: 7. CDR1 and CDR2 (germline): SNHLY, FYNNEI. The CDR3 length is 14 residues.

This clone has only a few counts. The chain combines TRBV2 with TRBJ2-4; 12 bases agree with TRBD2. The V and J ends lost 8 bases and 2 bases, in that order; junction bases with no gene match: 4. This CDR3 is 15 amino acids long. The germline gives CDR1 SNHLY, CDR2 FYNNEI. Here the CDR3 DNA reads TGTGCCAGCCGCGGACTAGCGGGGACCAAAAACATTCAGTACTTC. Its translation is CASRGLAGTKNIQYF.

This sequence joins TRBV5-1 and TRBJ2-3; TRBD1 matches at 7 bases. The CDR3 is made up of 15 amino acids. Germline V gene lookup returns CDR1 SGHRS and CDR2 YFSETQ. V was clipped by 5 bases and J by 8 bases; unmatched bases: 14. As DNA, the CDR3 is TGCGCCAGCAGTCCCACCACAGGGGCGGTTGGTACGCAGTATTTT. Translated: CASSPTTGAVGTQYF.

The gene calls are TRBV19 and TRBJ1-5, with D perhaps matching TRBD1 (6 bases). This CDR3 region has 13 residues. Germline V lookup: CDR1 LNHDA, CDR2 SQIVND (reference sequence). Trimming shortened V by 9 bases and J by 4 bases, and 13 bases separated the two germline ends. CDR3 region: CASQGYLNQPQHF. In DNA, the CDR3 is TGTGCCAGCCAGGGGTACCTAAATCAGCCCCAGCATTTT. The full variable domain, rest sourced from reference TRBV19 and TRBJ1-5, is DGGITQSPKYLFRKEGQNVTLSCEQNLNHDAMYWYRQDPGQGLRLIYYSQIVNDFQKGDIAEGYSVSREKKESFPLTVTSAQKNPTAFYLCASQGYLNQPQHFGDGTRLSIL.

The table lists this clone with a count of one. The chain couples TRBV2 to TRBJ1-2; D is unresolved. The CDR3 has 16 amino acids. Germline lookup yields CDR1 SNHLY and CDR2 FYNNEI. The V gene lost 4 bases and the J gene lost 2 bases, with 17 bases spanning the gap. CDR3 DNA sequence: TGTGCCAGCAGTGTTAAGACGCTAACGGGGAACTATGGCTACACCTTC. Its translation: CASSVKTLTGNYGYTF.

The chain recombines TRBV3-1 (or the pseudogene TRBV3-2) with TRBJ1-2, with 8 bases fitting TRBD1. V dropped 1 base and J dropped 6; count of bases not matched to a gene: 7. Germline CDR1 and CDR2: LGHDT and YNNKEL (reference sequence). The CDR3 runs 15 residues. The CDR3 here is CASSQVRTGLHGYTF. The DNA for the CDR3 is TGTGCCAGCAGCCAAGTTCGGACAGGGTTGCATGGCTACACCTTC.

Remarks on this clone: Other DNA sequences in the same sample also yield this CDR3. The J gene is TRBJ1-1, the V gene TRBV28; 7 nucleotides agree with TRBD1. This CDR3 region has 14 residues. With 6 bases clipped from V and 2 bases from J, the junction kept 6 bases outside the gene matches. Germline CDR1 and CDR2: MDHEN and SYDVKM. The chain's CDR3 is CASSSGTANTEAFF. CDR3 sequence (DNA): TGTGCCAGCAGCTCGGGGACAGCCAACACTGAAGCTTTCTTT.

With regard to this clone: Different DNA sequences within this sample yield the same CDR3. The chain has TRBV5-1 and TRBJ2-7; 7 bases match TRBD1. The ends lost 0 bases at V and 7 bases at J; junction bases unmatched: 7. The CDR3 totals 14 residues. CDR1 and CDR2 (germline): SGHRS, YFSETQ. The CDR3 region has the DNA TGCGCCAGCAGCTTGGAGGGGGCGCTTGGGGAGCAGTACTTC. Protein product: CASSLEGALGEQYF.

The CDR3 bases are TGTGCCAGCAGTTTGGACAGCCGCACTGAAGCTTTCTTT. It specifies CASSLDSRTEAFF. The chain joins TRBV12-3 or TRBV12-4 to TRBJ1-1; a possible D gene is TRBD1 (6 bases). This CDR3 comprises 13 residues. V lost 3 bases and J 4 bases, leaving 9 bases between the germline ends.

The J gene is TRBJ1-2, the V gene TRBV2, with D possibly being TRBD1 (5 bases). Germline V gene sequence: CDR1 SNHLY, CDR2 FYNNEI. Deletions cut 7 bases from V and 5 bases from J, with 14 bases between. This CDR3 comprises 13 residues. The CDR3 protein is CASIRVQGYGYTF. The CDR3 coding sequence is TGTGCCAGCATAAGGGTTCAGGGTTATGGCTACACCTTC.

The chain is built from TRBV19 and TRBJ1-4, with 9 bases aligning to TRBD1. V lost 3 bases, J lost 2 bases, and 4 bases stayed unmatched. Germline lookup yields CDR1 LNHDA and CDR2 SQIVND (reference sequence). This CDR3 is 16 amino acids long. Written as DNA, the CDR3 is TGTGCCAGTAGTATTAACAGGGGGCCTACTAATGAAAAACTGTTTTTT. This encodes CASSINRGPTNEKLFF.

This clone was observed a single time. The CDR3 coding sequence is TGCGCCAGCAGTGACCCGACACTGTACGAGCAGTACTTC. This gives the protein CASSDPTLYEQYF. This chain links TRBV10-2 with TRBJ2-7, with no clear D. The CDR3 has 13 residues. CDR1 is WSHSY and CDR2 is SAAADI in the germline V gene. Trimming took off 3 bases at V and 4 bases at J, with 10 bases between the two ends.

This clone was detected once. The chain is built from TRBV7-2 and TRBJ2-1; D call uncertain. Trimming removed 1 base from V and 0 bases from J, with 10 bases in between. The CDR3 length is 16 residues. CDR1 is SGHTA, CDR2 FQGNSA, per germline. The CDR3 nucleotides are TGTGCCAGCAGCTTAGACTCCGGTAGCTCCTACAATGAGCAGTTCTTC. Amino acids: CASSLDSGSSYNEQFF.